This T cell receptor beta chain originates from a study of shared clonotypes between healthy human individuals. The germline CDR1 and CDR2 sequences are MNHNY and SVGAGI (reference sequence). Trimming took 7 bases from V and 5 from J; bases not matched to a gene: 5. CDR3 length: 14 amino acids. Division of CD4+ cells produced a CD45RA+ naive subset and a CD45RA-negative memory subset. Details on this clone: Its antigen is not known.

Regarding the study as a whole: Non-shared clonotypes had lower generation probabilities than clonotypes shared by all four sorted-subset donors. Richness estimates generally favored naive over memory subsets.

Each PCR replicate from the sorted subsets contained roughly 210 ng DNA, which is some 30,000 T cell genomes. TCRdb's copy holds only in-frame clones and misses some; the assay was immunoSEQ multiplex PCR. The sample has approximately 1,500,000 clones, around 98% seen once. Sequences were obtained from naive CD4+ T cells sorted from blood. Specified subset: CD45RA+ positively selected. The V and J genes are TRBV6-6 and TRBJ2-1; the match to TRBD2 covers 10 bases. The TCR was taken from a man younger than 40 in good health. The CDR3 region has the DNA TGTGCCAGCACCGGGACTAGCGAGGACAATGAGCAGTTCTTC. It codes for CASTGTSEDNEQFF.